Following are 20 T cell receptor beta chains from one sample sequenced in a study of cytomegalovirus exposure and HLA in healthy donors. Vbeta (60) and Jbeta (13) primers were used in the PCR. Repertoires were generated with immunoSEQ multiplex PCR, while TCRdb's copy carries only in-frame clones and drops some. The table lists nearly 300,000 clones, roughly 85% of them singletons. Sequencing was performed on PBMCs. The source of these receptors is a man aged 35 to 55 in good health and CMV-seropositive.

The genes are TRBV9 and TRBJ1-4; D is possibly TRBD1 (5 bases). Germline CDR1 is SGDLS and CDR2 is YYNGEE. V was shortened by 0 bases and J by 7 bases, with 13 bases between the two germline ends. This CDR3 is built from 15 residues. CDR3 protein: CASSVGMAGGEKLFF. CDR3 sequence (DNA): TGTGCCAGCAGCGTAGGGATGGCCGGGGGTGAAAAACTGTTTTTT.

This chain connects TRBV2 to TRBJ2-7; TRBD2 aligns across 11 bases. The CDR3 is 15 amino acids. The V segment lost 7 bases and the J segment 5 bases; nucleotides outside the gene matches: 10. Germline V lookup: CDR1 SNHLY, CDR2 FYNNEI. CDR3 in DNA: TGTGCCAGCACCACTAGCGGGAGTTTTAATCACGAGCAGTACTTC. It yields the protein CASTTSGSFNHEQYF.

To note about this clone: A read error may account for a junction end that differs from germline. The chain joins TRBV7-7 to TRBJ2-5; 13 nucleotides match TRBD2. Germline V gives CDR1 SSHAT, CDR2 FNYEAQ (reference sequence). The CDR3 has 15 amino acids. The CDR3: CASSARLAGGETQYF. The CDR3 DNA sequence: TGTGCTAGCAGCGCAAGACTAGCGGGAGGAGAGACCCAGTACTTC.

The chain links TRBV28 to TRBJ2-7; 7 bases agree with TRBD2. CDR1 and CDR2 from the germline V gene are MDHEN and SYDVKM. The CDR3 runs 15 residues. V lost 5 bases to trimming and J lost 4 bases; unmatched junction nucleotides: 11. The CDR3 spells CASSQRLALLYEQYF. DNA for the CDR3: TGTGCCAGCAGTCAAAGACTAGCCTTATTATACGAGCAGTACTTC.

The V call is TRBV5-1, the J call TRBJ1-1, with D maybe TRBD1 (6 bases). Per germline, CDR1 SGHRS and CDR2 YFSETQ. V shed 1 base and J shed 1 base, with 11 bases lying between them. The CDR3 contains 15 residues. DNA for the CDR3: TGCGCCAGCAGCTTGAGGGGGTCGCAGAACACTGAAGCTTTCTTT. It is translated as CASSLRGSQNTEAFF.

This clone was observed a few times. The chain joins TRBV6-5 to TRBJ1-5; D possibly corresponds to TRBD1 (5 bases). This CDR3 is built from 13 residues. CDR1 is MNHEY and CDR2 is SVGAGI in the germline V gene. With 2 bases removed from V and 6 bases from J, the gap between germline ends came to 8 bases. This CDR3 reads CASSYGGAQPQHF. CDR3 coding DNA: TGTGCCAGCAGTTACGGCGGGGCTCAGCCCCAGCATTTT.

The chain uses TRBV15 and TRBJ2-1, with TRBD2 matching over 10 bases. The V gene end was trimmed by 0 bases and the J gene end by 0 bases; junction bases not matched to a gene: 8. Germline CDR1 LNHNV, CDR2 YYDKDF (reference sequence). This CDR3 region has 19 residues. The CDR3 nucleotides are TGTGCCACCAGCAGAGATGTACTAGCGGGAACCTCCTCCTACAATGAGCAGTTCTTC. This translates into CATSRDVLAGTSSYNEQFF. The full variable domain, rest sourced from reference TRBV15 and TRBJ2-1, is DAMVIQNPRYQVTQFGKPVTLSCSQTLNHNVMYWYQQKSSQAPKLLFHYYDKDFNNEADTPDNFQSRRPNTSFCFLDIRSPGLGDTAMYLCATSRDVLAGTSSYNEQFFGPGTRLTVL.

A word on this clone: At one end the junction does not follow the germline gene, possibly because of a read error. CDR3 amino acids: CASSPPGGDRGF. CDR3 bases: TGTGCCAGCAGCCCTCCCGGCGGGGACAGGGGATTC. The rearrangement links TRBV28 to TRBJ2-7; TRBD1 matches at 10 bases. The CDR3 length is 12 residues. The germline V gene encodes CDR1 MDHEN and CDR2 SYDVKM. Full variable domain (missing parts from reference TRBV28 and TRBJ2-7): DVKVTQSSRYLVKRTGEKVFLECVQDMDHENMFWYRQDPGLGLRLIYFSYDVKMKEKGDIPEGYSVSREKKERFSLILESASTNQTSMYLCASSPPGGDRGFGPGTRLTVT.

The chain joins TRBV11-2 to TRBJ2-4; 10 bases align to TRBD2. V shed 2 bases, J shed 3 bases, and the junction held 7 bases outside the gene matches. CDR3 length: 17 residues. The germline gives CDR1 SGHAT, CDR2 FQNNGV. The CDR3 region has the DNA TGTGCCAGCAGCTTACCTAGCGGGAGTGTGGGCAAAAACATTCAGTACTTC. Translating it yields CASSLPSGSVGKNIQYF.

This clone was observed a few times. The rearrangement joins TRBV7-3 to TRBJ1-1, with 7 bases lining up with TRBD1. The CDR3 extends over 13 amino acids. With 5 bases clipped from V and 4 bases from J, the junction kept 4 bases outside the gene matches. The germline gives CDR1 SGHTA, CDR2 FQGTGA. CDR3 bases: TGTGCCAGCAGCGATACAGGGGCCACTGAAGCTTTCTTT. Amino acids: CASSDTGATEAFF.

V and J are TRBV6-5 and TRBJ1-1; no clear D gene. Germline CDR1 MNHEY, CDR2 SVGAGI. The CDR3 consists of 13 residues. Trimming removed 6 bases from V and 5 bases from J, with 13 bases in between. CDR3 coding DNA: TGTGCCAGCAGCTATGAGAAACTTACTGAAGCTTTCTTT. This sequence encodes CASSYEKLTEAFF.

The chain employs TRBV7-9 and TRBJ1-1; 7 bases map to TRBD1. V trimming: 5 bases; J trimming: 1 base; junction bases outside the gene matches: 7. The CDR3 has 15 amino acids. Per germline, CDR1 SEHNR and CDR2 FQNEAQ (reference sequence). CDR3: CASSHGQAANTEAFF. CDR3 sequence (DNA): TGTGCCAGCAGCCACGGACAGGCGGCGAACACTGAAGCTTTCTTT.

The chain employs TRBV28 and TRBJ2-3; 7 bases are a match to TRBD1. The germline V gene has CDR1 MDHEN and CDR2 SYDVKM. V shed 11 bases and J 0 bases; nucleotides not matched to a gene: 5. The CDR3 extends over 13 amino acids. This CDR3 reads CAVGTASTDTQYF. CDR3 DNA sequence: TGTGCCGTGGGGACAGCGAGCACAGATACGCAGTATTTT.

The chain couples TRBV5-8 to TRBJ2-2; 10 bases are a match to TRBD2. Germline CDR1 and CDR2: SGHTS and YDEGEE. The CDR3 runs to 16 residues. J lost 7 bases, V lost 1 base, and 7 bases had no gene match. The CDR3 here is CASSLFQREGGGELFF. The CDR3 region has the DNA TGTGCCAGCAGCTTGTTTCAGCGGGAGGGCGGCGGGGAGCTGTTTTTT.

The chain links TRBV7-3 to TRBJ2-1; possible D gene TRBD2, 5 bases. CDR1 is SGHTA and CDR2 is FQGTGA in the germline V gene. This CDR3 is 18 amino acids long. Trimming shortened V by 3 bases and J by 2 bases, and 20 bases separated the two germline ends. The CDR3 sequence: CASSLGLGKGDPYNEQFF. Written as DNA, the CDR3 is TGTGCCAGCAGCTTGGGATTGGGGAAGGGAGACCCCTACAATGAGCAGTTCTTC.

The rearrangement joins TRBV27 to TRBJ2-1, with TRBD1 as a possible D gene (6 bases). The germline V gene has CDR1 MNHEY and CDR2 SMNVEV (reference sequence). V was trimmed by 3 bases and J by 5 bases, leaving 11 bases between them. This CDR3 has 14 residues. The CDR3 is CASSFAGANNEQFF. The CDR3 region has the DNA TGTGCCAGCAGTTTCGCAGGGGCAAACAATGAGCAGTTCTTC.

This clone was counted a single time. This chain connects TRBV9 to TRBJ2-3, with a tentative D call TRBD2 (5 bases). The CDR3 consists of 18 residues. The V end lost 2 bases, the J end lost 0 bases, and 19 bases lay between the germline ends. Looked up from germline, CDR1 is SGDLS and CDR2 is YYNGEE. Here the CDR3 reads CASSVKNWLAPSTDTQYF. The CDR3 DNA follows: TGTGCCAGCAGCGTTAAGAACTGGCTAGCACCTAGCACAGATACGCAGTATTTT.

The chain joins TRBV2 to TRBJ1-1, with TRBD1 as a possible D gene (6 bases). Per germline, CDR1 SNHLY and CDR2 FYNNEI. Trimming stripped 4 bases from V and 4 bases from J, with 10 bases between. The CDR3 contains 13 residues. This chain's CDR3 is CASSAEGGTEAFF. The CDR3 DNA sequence: TGTGCCAGCAGTGCGGAAGGGGGCACTGAAGCTTTCTTT.

The J gene is TRBJ2-1, the V gene TRBV27; 7 positions agree with TRBD1. CDR1 is MNHEY, CDR2 SMNVEV, per germline (reference sequence). The V segment lost 6 bases and the J segment 4 bases; nucleotides outside the gene matches: 9. The CDR3 sequence is 15 residues long. CDR3 sequence (DNA): TGTGCCAGCAGGCCGGACAGGACGAGATACAATGAGCAGTTCTTC. Residues: CASRPDRTRYNEQFF.

The gene calls are TRBV5-1 and TRBJ1-2; 7 bases line up with TRBD1. Germline V gene lookup returns CDR1 SGHRS and CDR2 YFSETQ. The CDR3 runs 15 residues. V lost 0 bases and J lost 2; bases outside the gene matches: 4. Here the CDR3 reads CASSLGGQANYGYTF. The CDR3 DNA sequence: TGCGCCAGCAGCTTGGGTGGACAGGCAAACTATGGCTACACCTTC.